This T cell receptor (beta chain) comes out of a study of response to subunit inactivated influenza vaccine. Notes on the study in general: There was a suggestion from the authors that each seasonal influenza vaccination recruits few new T cells.

TCRdb passed the RT-PCR reads through MiXCR, listing each CDR3 protein once. The sample includes a few hundred thousand distinct CDR3 sequences, about a fifth of them seen just once. On this clonotype itself: Its antigen is currently unknown.

This specimen consisted of PBMCs from blood, obtained approximately 20 months after vaccination. The clonotype comes from a man aged 50 to 75 who received an inactivated influenza vaccine.

The CDR3 region has the DNA TGTGCCACCAGTGCTAGGGACAGGGGAGACACCGGGGAGCTGTTTTTT. The encoded protein is CATSARDRGDTGELFF. The V and J genes are TRBV24-1 and TRBJ2-2; 10 bases line up with TRBD1. CDR1 KGHDR and CDR2 SFDVKD come from the germline V gene. This CDR3 has 16 amino acids. V was pared by 5 bases and J by 3 bases, with 5 bases of the junction left unmatched.